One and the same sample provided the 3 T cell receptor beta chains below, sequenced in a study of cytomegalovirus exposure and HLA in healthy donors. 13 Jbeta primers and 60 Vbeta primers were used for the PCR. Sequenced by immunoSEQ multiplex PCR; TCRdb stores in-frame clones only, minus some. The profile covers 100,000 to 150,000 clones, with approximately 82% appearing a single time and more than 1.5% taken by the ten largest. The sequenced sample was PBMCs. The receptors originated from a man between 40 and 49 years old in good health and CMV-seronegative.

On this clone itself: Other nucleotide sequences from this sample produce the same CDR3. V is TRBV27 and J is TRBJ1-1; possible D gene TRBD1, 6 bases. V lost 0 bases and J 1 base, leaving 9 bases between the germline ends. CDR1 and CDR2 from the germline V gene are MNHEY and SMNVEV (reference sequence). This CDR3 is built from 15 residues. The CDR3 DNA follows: TGTGCCAGCAGTTTATCGGACAGAGGGAACACTGAAGCTTTCTTT. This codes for CASSLSDRGNTEAFF.

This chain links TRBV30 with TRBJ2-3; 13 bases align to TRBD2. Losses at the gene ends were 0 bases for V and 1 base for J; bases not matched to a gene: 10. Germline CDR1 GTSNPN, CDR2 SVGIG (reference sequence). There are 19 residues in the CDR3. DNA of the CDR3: TGTGCCTGGAGTGTGGAACTAGCGGGGGGGGGTTCTGGCACAGATACGCAGTATTTT. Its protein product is CAWSVELAGGGSGTDTQYF.

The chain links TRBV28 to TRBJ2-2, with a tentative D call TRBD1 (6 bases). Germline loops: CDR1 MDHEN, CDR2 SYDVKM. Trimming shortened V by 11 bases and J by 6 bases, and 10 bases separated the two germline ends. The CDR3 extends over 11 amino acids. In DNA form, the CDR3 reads TGTGCCTCAGGGGAACCCGGGGAGCTGTTTTTT. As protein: CASGEPGELFF.